This TCR beta chain was sequenced for a study of shared clonotypes between healthy human individuals. Across the study: Per donor, three plates held CD4 naive cells, three held CD4 memory, two held CD8 naive and one held CD8 memory.

Using immunoSEQ multiplex PCR, the repertoire was profiled, and TCRdb retains in-frame clones only, with some absent. This sample has 2 million to 3 million clones, with around nine tenths found just once. In germline, CDR1 is SGHTA, CDR2 FQGNSA. The CDR3 runs to 13 residues. The ends were cut back, 4 bases at V and 4 bases at J, with 10 bases in the middle. This TCR was recovered from a man between 18 and 29 years old in good health. V usage is TRBV7-2 and J usage is TRBJ1-2; D unresolved. Sequencing was carried out using naive CD4+ T cells sorted from blood. The subset: CD45RA+ positively selected. The CDR3 is CASSSTTVYGYTF. CDR3 DNA sequence: TGTGCCAGCAGCTCCACGACGGTCTATGGCTACACCTTC.